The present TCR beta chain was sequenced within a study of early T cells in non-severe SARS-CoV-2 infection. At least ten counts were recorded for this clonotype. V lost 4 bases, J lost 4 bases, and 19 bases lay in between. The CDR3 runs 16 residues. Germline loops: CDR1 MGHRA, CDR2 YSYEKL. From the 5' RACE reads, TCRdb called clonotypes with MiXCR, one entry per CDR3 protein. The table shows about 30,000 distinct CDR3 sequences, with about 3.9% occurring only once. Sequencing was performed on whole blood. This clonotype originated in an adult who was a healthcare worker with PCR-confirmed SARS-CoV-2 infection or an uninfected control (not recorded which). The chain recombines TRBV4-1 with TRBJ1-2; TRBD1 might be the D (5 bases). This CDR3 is CASSLAQGPSAYGYTF. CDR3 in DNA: TGCGCCAGCAGCCTTGCCCAGGGACCCAGCGCCTATGGCTACACCTTC.